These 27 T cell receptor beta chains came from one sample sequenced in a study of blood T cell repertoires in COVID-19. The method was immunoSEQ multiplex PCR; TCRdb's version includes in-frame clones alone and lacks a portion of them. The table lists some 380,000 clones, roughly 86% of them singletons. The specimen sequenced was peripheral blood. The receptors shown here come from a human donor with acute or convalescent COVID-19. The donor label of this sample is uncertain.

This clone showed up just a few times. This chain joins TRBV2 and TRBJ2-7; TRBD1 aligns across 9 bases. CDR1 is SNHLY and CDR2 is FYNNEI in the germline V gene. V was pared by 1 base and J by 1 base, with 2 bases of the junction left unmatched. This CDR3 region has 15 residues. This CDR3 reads CASSEGTGDSYEQYF. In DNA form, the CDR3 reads TGTGCCAGCAGTGAAGGGACAGGGGATTCCTACGAGCAGTACTTC.

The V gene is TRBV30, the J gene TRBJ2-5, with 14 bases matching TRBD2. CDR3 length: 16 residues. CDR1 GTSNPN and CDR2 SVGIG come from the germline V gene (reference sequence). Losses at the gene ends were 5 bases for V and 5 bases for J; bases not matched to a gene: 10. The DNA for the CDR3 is TGTGCCTGGGGAAGACTAGCGGGAGGGCCACGGGAGACCCAGTACTTC. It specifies CAWGRLAGGPRETQYF.

As DNA, the CDR3 is TGTGCCAGTTCGTCCCAAAACACACTGGGCATCTATGGCTACACCTTC. Its protein is CASSSQNTLGIYGYTF. The chain has TRBV19 and TRBJ1-2; D ambiguous. This CDR3 has 16 amino acids. The germline V gene encodes CDR1 LNHDA and CDR2 SQIVND (reference sequence). V lost 8 bases and J 4 bases, leaving 23 bases between the germline ends.

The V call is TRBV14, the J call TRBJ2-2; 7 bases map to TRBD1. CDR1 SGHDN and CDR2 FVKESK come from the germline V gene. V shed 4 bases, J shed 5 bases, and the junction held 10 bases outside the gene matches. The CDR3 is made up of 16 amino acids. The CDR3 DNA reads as TGTGCCAGCAGCCCCTTGACAGGGCGTTCGACCGGGGAGCTGTTTTTT. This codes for CASSPLTGRSTGELFF.

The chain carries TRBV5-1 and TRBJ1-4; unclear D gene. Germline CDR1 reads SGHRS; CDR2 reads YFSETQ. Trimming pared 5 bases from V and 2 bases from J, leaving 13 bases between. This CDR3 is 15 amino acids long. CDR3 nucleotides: TGCGCCAGCAGGCAAAACACTAACACTAATGAAAAACTGTTTTTT. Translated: CASRQNTNTNEKLFF.

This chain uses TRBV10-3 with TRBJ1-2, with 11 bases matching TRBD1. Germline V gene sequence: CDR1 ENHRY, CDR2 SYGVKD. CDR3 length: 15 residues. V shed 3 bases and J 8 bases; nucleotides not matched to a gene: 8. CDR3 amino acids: CAISEPGQGAGGYTF. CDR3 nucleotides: TGTGCCATCAGTGAACCCGGACAGGGGGCGGGAGGCTACACCTTC.

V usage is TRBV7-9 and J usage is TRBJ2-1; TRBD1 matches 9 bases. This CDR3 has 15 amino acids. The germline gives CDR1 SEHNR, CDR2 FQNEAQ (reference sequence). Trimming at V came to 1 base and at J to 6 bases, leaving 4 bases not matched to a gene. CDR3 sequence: CASSLVPDRGNEQFF. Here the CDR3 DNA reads TGTGCCAGCAGCTTAGTCCCGGACAGGGGCAATGAGCAGTTCTTC. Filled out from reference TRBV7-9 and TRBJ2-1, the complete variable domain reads DTGVSQNPRHKITKRGQNVTFRCDPISEHNRLYWYRQTLGQGPEFLTYFQNEAQLEKSRLLSDRFSAERPKGSFSTLEIQRTEQGDSAMYLCASSLVPDRGNEQFFGPGTRLTVL.

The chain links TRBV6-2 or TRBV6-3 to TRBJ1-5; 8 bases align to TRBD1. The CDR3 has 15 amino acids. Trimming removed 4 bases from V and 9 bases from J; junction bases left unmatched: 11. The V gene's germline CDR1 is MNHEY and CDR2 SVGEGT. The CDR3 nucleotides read TGTGCCAGCAGTTCCGAAACCAGGGGGCGCGGGCCCCAGCATTTT. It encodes CASSSETRGRGPQHF.

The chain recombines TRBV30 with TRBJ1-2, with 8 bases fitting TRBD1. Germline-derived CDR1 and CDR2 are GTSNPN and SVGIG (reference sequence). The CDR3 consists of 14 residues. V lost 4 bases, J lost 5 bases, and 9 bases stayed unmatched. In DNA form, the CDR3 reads TGTGCCTGGAATGCGGGGGGGACAGGTTATGGCTACACCTTC. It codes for CAWNAGGTGYGYTF.

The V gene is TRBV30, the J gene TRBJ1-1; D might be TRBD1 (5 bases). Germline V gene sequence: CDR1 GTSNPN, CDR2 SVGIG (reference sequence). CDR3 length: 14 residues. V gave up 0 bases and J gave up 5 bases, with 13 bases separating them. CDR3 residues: CAWSVGLRGTEAFF. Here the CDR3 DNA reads TGTGCCTGGAGTGTAGGCCTCCGGGGGACTGAAGCTTTCTTT.

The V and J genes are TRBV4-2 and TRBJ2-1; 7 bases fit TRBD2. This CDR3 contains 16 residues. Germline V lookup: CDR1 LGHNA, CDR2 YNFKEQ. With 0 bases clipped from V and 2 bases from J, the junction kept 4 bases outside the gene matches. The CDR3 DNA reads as TGTGCCAGCAGCCAAGAGGGTAGCGGGCCCTACAATGAGCAGTTCTTC. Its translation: CASSQEGSGPYNEQFF.

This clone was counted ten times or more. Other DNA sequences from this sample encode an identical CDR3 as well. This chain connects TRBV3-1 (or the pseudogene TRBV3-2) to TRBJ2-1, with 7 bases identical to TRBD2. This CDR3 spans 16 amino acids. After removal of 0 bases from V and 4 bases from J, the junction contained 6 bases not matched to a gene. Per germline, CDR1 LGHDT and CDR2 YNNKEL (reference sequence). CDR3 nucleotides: TGTGCCAGCAGCCAAGATTCCGGGGGGTCGTACAATGAGCAGTTCTTC. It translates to CASSQDSGGSYNEQFF.

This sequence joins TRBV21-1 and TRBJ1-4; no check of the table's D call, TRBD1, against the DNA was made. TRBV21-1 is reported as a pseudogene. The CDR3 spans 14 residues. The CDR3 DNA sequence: TGTGCCAGCAGTGAGGGGGTGAGTAATGAAAAACTGTTTTTT. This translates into CASSEGVSNEKLFF.

Here the CDR3 DNA reads TGTGCCAGCAGCCAGGGACTAGCGGGAGGGGGTGAGCAGTTCTTC. This codes for CASSQGLAGGGEQFF. The chain uses TRBV7-7 and TRBJ2-1; the match to TRBD2 covers 16 bases. The CDR3 runs to 15 residues. Losses at the gene ends were 5 bases for V and 9 bases for J; bases not matched to a gene: 4. Per the germline V gene, CDR1 is SSHAT and CDR2 is FNYEAQ (reference sequence).

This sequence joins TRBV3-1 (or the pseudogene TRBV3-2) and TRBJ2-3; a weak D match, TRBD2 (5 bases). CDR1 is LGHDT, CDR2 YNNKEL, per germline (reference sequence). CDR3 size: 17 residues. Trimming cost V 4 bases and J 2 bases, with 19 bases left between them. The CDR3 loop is CASSRRPGGGFTDTQYF. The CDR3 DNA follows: TGTGCCAGCAGCCGGAGGCCGGGTGGCGGTTTCACAGATACGCAGTATTTT.

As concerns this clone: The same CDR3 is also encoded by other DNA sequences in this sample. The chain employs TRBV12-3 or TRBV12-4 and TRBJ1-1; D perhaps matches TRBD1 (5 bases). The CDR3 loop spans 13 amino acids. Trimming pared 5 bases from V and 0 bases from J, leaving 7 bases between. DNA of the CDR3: TGTGCCAGCAGTCAACAGGTGAACACTGAAGCTTTCTTT. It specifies CASSQQVNTEAFF.

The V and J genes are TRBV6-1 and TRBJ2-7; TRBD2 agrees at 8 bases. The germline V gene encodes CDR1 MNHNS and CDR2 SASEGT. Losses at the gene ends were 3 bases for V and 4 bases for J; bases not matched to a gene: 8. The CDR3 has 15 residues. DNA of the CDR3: TGTGCCAGCAGTGAGCCCCAAGCGGGGGCTTACGAGCAGTACTTC. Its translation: CASSEPQAGAYEQYF.

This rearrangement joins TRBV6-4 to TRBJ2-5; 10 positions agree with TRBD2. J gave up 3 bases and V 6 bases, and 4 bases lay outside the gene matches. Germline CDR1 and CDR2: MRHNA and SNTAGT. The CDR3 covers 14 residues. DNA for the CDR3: TGTGCCAGCAGGCCACTAGCGGGGAAAGAGACCCAGTACTTC. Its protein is CASRPLAGKETQYF.

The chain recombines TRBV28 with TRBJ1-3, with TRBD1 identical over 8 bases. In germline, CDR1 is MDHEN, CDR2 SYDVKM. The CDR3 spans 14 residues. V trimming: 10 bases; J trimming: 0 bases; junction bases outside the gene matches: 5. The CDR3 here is CATNTGGSGNTIYF. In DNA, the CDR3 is TGTGCCACAAATACAGGGGGCTCTGGAAACACCATATATTTT.

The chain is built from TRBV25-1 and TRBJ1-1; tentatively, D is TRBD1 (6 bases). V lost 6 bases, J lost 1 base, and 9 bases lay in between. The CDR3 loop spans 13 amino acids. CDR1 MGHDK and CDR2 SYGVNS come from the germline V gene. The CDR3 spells CASRGGPNTEAFF. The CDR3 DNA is TGTGCCAGCAGAGGGGGACCGAACACTGAAGCTTTCTTT.

CDR3 sequence (DNA): TGTGCCGGGGGCAGGACTAGCTACGAGCAGTACTTC. Amino acids: CAGGRTSYEQYF. The V call is TRBV2, the J call TRBJ2-7; D is perhaps TRBD2 (7 bases). V lost 11 bases to trimming and J lost 3 bases, with 14 bases between them. This CDR3 region has 12 residues. Germline CDR1 and CDR2: SNHLY and FYNNEI.

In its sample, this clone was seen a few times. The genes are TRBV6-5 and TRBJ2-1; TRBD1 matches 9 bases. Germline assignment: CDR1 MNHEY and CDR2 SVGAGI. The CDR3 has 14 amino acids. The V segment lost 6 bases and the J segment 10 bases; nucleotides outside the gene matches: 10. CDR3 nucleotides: TGTGCCAGCAGGACCGGGACAGGGTCGTGGGAGCAGTTCTTC. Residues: CASRTGTGSWEQFF.

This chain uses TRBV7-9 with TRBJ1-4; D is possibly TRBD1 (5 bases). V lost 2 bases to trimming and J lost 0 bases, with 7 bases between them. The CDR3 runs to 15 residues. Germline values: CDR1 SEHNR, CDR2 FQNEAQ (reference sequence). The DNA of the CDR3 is TGTGCCAGCAGCTTATGGGGCGCAACTAATGAAAAACTGTTTTTT. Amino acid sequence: CASSLWGATNEKLFF.

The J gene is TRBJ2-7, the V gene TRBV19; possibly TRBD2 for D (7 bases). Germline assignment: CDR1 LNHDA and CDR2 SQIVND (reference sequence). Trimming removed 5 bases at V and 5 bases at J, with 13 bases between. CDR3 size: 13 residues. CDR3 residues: CASSWGGVNEQYF. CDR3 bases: TGTGCCAGTAGTTGGGGGGGCGTCAACGAGCAGTACTTC.

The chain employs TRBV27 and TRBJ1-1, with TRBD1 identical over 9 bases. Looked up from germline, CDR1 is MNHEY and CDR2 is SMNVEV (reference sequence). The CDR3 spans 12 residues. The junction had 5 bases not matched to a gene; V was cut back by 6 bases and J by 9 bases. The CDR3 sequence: CASSRTGGQAFF. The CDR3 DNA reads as TGTGCCAGCAGCCGTACAGGGGGCCAAGCTTTCTTT.

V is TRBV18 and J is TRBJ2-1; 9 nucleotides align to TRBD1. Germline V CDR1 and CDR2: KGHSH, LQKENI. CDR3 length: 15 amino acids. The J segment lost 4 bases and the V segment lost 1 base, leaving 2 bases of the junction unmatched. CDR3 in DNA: TGTGCCAGCTCACCACGGGGACAGGGATACAATGAGCAGTTCTTC. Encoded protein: CASSPRGQGYNEQFF.

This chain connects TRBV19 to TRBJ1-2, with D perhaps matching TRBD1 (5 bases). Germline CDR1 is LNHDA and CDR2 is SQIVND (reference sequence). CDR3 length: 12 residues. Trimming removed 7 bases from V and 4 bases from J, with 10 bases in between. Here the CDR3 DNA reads TGTGCCAGTACCGGCAGGGTCTATGGCTACACCTTC. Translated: CASTGRVYGYTF.